These 5 T cell receptor beta chains were all obtained from the same sample, sequenced in a study of regulatory T cells in long-lasting Graves disease (dated by TCRdb to the early 2020s). The method behind the library was multiplex PCR. TCRdb shows the sequencer as Illumina HiSeq 4000. iRepertoire HTBI primers and Arm-PCR amplification of CDR3 regions were used to construct TCR beta libraries. TCRdb redid the processing of the public reads, applying fastp at Q25 and MiXCR, and retained in-frame beta chains. All rows with the same CDR3 protein become a single entry with the most common DNA and genes. Here the sample has about 330,000 distinct CDR3 sequences; 15% to 20% occur a single time. 20% of the sample comes from the top ten. The meaning of the sample's time point label: newly diagnosed GD, antithyroid drugs for less than 3 months. RNA was extracted from PBMCs in TRIzol for both TCR sequencing and RNA sequencing.

This sample was shared with a second study, whose subject was T cells in Graves' hyperthyroidism and ophthalmopathy.

This sample comprised peripheral blood mononuclear cells (PBMCs), obtained at new diagnosis, from a patient treated with antithyroid drugs. These receptors all come from a woman under 30 with Graves disease. Donor details come from another sample of the same person, matched by shared clones.

Ten or more counts support this clonotype. The chain carries TRBV5-1 and TRBJ1-1, with D perhaps TRBD1 (5 bases). V dropped 4 bases and J dropped 0 bases, with 13 bases sitting between them. CDR1 is SGHRS, CDR2 YFSETQ, per germline. This CDR3 has 15 residues. The CDR3 coding sequence is TGCGCCAGCAGCCCTGGACGGGGGATGAACACTGAAGCTTTCTTT. It encodes CASSPGRGMNTEAFF.

This clonotype was observed a few times. This chain connects TRBV11-1 to TRBJ1-5; 12 bases are shared with TRBD1. V lost 3 bases and J lost 2; bases outside the gene matches: 2. CDR1 SGHAT and CDR2 FQDESV come from the germline V gene (reference sequence). This CDR3 is built from 16 residues. CDR3 in amino acids: CASSLGTGGGNQPQHF. The CDR3 region has the DNA TGTGCCAGCAGCTTGGGGACAGGGGGCGGCAATCAGCCCCAGCATTTT. Full variable domain (outside the CDR3, taken from reference TRBV11-1 and TRBJ1-5): EAEVAQSPRYKITEKSQAVAFWCDPISGHATLYWYRQILGQGPELLVQFQDESVVDDSQLPKDRFSAERLKGVDSTLKIQPAELGDSAMYLCASSLGTGGGNQPQHFGDGTRLSIL.

The table lists this clonotype with many counts. The V call is TRBV30, the J call TRBJ2-2; 7 nucleotides match TRBD2. This CDR3 comprises 14 residues. Germline CDR1 reads GTSNPN; CDR2 reads SVGIG (reference sequence). V lost 4 bases to trimming and J lost 5 bases; unmatched junction nucleotides: 7. CDR3 DNA sequence: TGTGCCTGGACACCTGGGGGGGTTACCGGGGAGCTGTTTTTT. Its protein product is CAWTPGGVTGELFF.

The chain links TRBV7-8 to TRBJ2-1; TRBD1 matches at 9 bases. Germline loops: CDR1 SGHVS, CDR2 FQNEAQ. V was clipped by 5 bases and J by 7 bases; unmatched bases: 9. The CDR3 spans 15 residues. This chain's CDR3 is CASSQNRGRRNEQFF. CDR3 bases: TGTGCCAGCAGCCAGAACAGGGGGCGGAGGAATGAGCAGTTCTTC.

This clonotype was found many times. V and J are TRBV20-1 and TRBJ1-5, with D uncertain. Trimming removed 1 base at V and 0 bases at J, with 4 bases between. This CDR3 is 13 amino acids long. Germline loops: CDR1 DFQATT, CDR2 SNEGSKA (reference sequence). This chain's CDR3 is CSARGDSNQPQHF. The DNA of the CDR3 is TGCAGTGCTAGAGGTGATAGCAATCAGCCCCAGCATTTT.